The clone carrying this T cell receptor (beta chain) was observed a single time. The sample belongs to a study of shared clonotypes between healthy human individuals. Per the original methods: Junction-only sequences without quality scores were provided by ImmunoSEQ, so filtering was different. Clones were sequenced by immunoSEQ multiplex PCR, and TCRdb holds only the in-frame ones, with some missing. The V and J calls and clone size are taken from that table; D and trimming were inferred from the DNA. The data show about 1.5 million clones, 98% seen once. Trimming shortened V by 4 bases and J by 3 bases, and 13 bases separated the two germline ends. The CDR3 totals 15 residues. Germline V gene data show CDR1 as SGHRS and CDR2 as YFSETQ.

J is TRBJ1-4 and V is TRBV5-1; D is unclear. The sample was naive CD4+ T cells sorted from blood. Subset indicated: CD45RA+ positively selected. The sequence was collected from a man in his thirties or forties in good health. The CDR3, as DNA: TGCGCCAGCAGCCCAACCCCCGTATCTAATGAAAAACTGTTTTTT. Protein product: CASSPTPVSNEKLFF.